These 25 T cell receptor beta chains originate from one sample sequenced in a study of blood T cell repertoires in COVID-19. Clones were read by immunoSEQ multiplex PCR, and TCRdb kept only the in-frame ones, dropping some. The sample comprises over 150,000 clones, 60% to 80% of which are singletons, and approximately 15% rests with the top ten. Sequenced material: PBMCs or T cells enriched from blood (not recorded which). The receptor source for this set is a woman aged 45-65 years who had recovered from COVID-19.

The V gene is TRBV20-1, the J gene TRBJ1-5, with D unresolved. Trimming pared 3 bases from V and 4 bases from J, leaving 19 bases between. The CDR3 is 16 amino acids. Germline V CDR1 and CDR2: DFQATT, SNEGSKA (reference sequence). The DNA of the CDR3 is TGCAGTGCTAGTACTCCTCGCGGGGTGGTAAATCAGCCCCAGCATTTT. As protein: CSASTPRGVVNQPQHF.

This clone came up a few times. The gene calls are TRBV27 and TRBJ2-2; D not certain. Germline V lookup: CDR1 MNHEY, CDR2 SMNVEV (reference sequence). The V end was cut by 3 bases, the J end by 3 bases, with 5 bases between. The CDR3 sequence is 13 residues long. CDR3 bases: TGTGCCAGCAGTTTCAGTGACACCGGGGAGCTGTTTTTT. It specifies CASSFSDTGELFF.

This sequence joins TRBV6-5 and TRBJ2-3; 7 positions agree with TRBD2. The ends lost 7 bases at V and 6 bases at J; junction bases unmatched: 10. The length of the CDR3 is 14 residues. Germline values: CDR1 MNHEY, CDR2 SVGAGI. The CDR3 nucleotides read TGTGCCAGCAAGTTGGGAGGGCCGTTCGATACGCAGTATTTT. It codes for CASKLGGPFDTQYF.

This chain uses TRBV10-3 with TRBJ1-1; 9 bases match TRBD1. Unmatched junction bases numbered 0, after V lost 3 bases and J lost 1 base. CDR1 is ENHRY, CDR2 SYGVKD, per germline. The CDR3 consists of 14 residues. The CDR3: CAISEQGANTEAFF. The CDR3 coding sequence is TGTGCCATCAGTGAACAGGGGGCGAACACTGAAGCTTTCTTT.

V gene TRBV7-9 combines with J gene TRBJ1-1; no firm D call. Germline CDR1 and CDR2: SEHNR and FQNEAQ (reference sequence). Trimming took off 4 bases at V and 0 bases at J, with 15 bases between the two ends. The CDR3 is 16 amino acids. The CDR3 coding sequence is TGTGCCAGCAGCTCCCAGCGCACCTCGATGAACACTGAAGCTTTCTTT. This encodes CASSSQRTSMNTEAFF.

The chain carries TRBV7-8 and TRBJ1-4; D may be TRBD1 (6 bases). The V end was cut by 4 bases, the J end by 1 base, with 10 bases between. From germline, CDR1 is SGHVS and CDR2 FQNEAQ. The CDR3 length is 15 residues. The CDR3 DNA sequence: TGTGCCAGCAGCTCAGGGGATGGAACTAATGAAAAACTGTTTTTT. It is translated as CASSSGDGTNEKLFF.

The gene calls are TRBV5-1 and TRBJ2-5; 7 bases align to TRBD1. The ends lost 4 bases at V and 5 bases at J; junction bases unmatched: 5. Looked up from germline, CDR1 is SGHRS and CDR2 is YFSETQ. CDR3 length: 13 amino acids. The CDR3 loop reads CASSEGAGETQYF. In nucleotides, the CDR3 is TGCGCCAGCAGCGAGGGGGCAGGGGAGACCCAGTACTTC.

Worth noting for this clone: Germline is not matched at one junction end, which may reflect a read error. The chain employs TRBV6-5 and TRBJ2-1; the D gene is possibly TRBD2 (7 bases). The CDR3 is made up of 13 amino acids. Per the germline V gene, CDR1 is MNHEY and CDR2 is SVGAGI. The CDR3 DNA reads as TGTGCCACCGAATCCTTAGGGGGGGCGTATTTACTCTTC. Translation gives CATESLGGAYLLF.

The rearrangement links TRBV19 to TRBJ2-7; D is perhaps TRBD2 (5 bases). The CDR3 has 13 amino acids. Germline lookup yields CDR1 LNHDA and CDR2 SQIVND (reference sequence). V lost 3 bases and J lost 2, with 8 bases in between. For the CDR3, the DNA is TGTGCCAGTAGTATTGGACTTCCCTACGAGCAGTACTTC. Protein sequence: CASSIGLPYEQYF.

This clone was picked up a small number of times. The chain has TRBV7-8 and TRBJ1-4; 11 bases match TRBD1. Germline V gives CDR1 SGHVS, CDR2 FQNEAQ. The V gene end was trimmed by 3 bases and the J gene end by 7 bases; junction bases not matched to a gene: 10. This CDR3 comprises 17 residues. CDR3 sequence reads: CASSFGLAGTGGEKLFF. CDR3 in DNA: TGTGCCAGCAGCTTCGGCCTCGCCGGGACAGGGGGTGAAAAACTGTTTTTT.

The V and J genes are TRBV6-1 and TRBJ1-1; no definite D call. The CDR3 is 14 amino acids. Germline values: CDR1 MNHNS, CDR2 SASEGT. Trimming removed 3 bases at V and 6 bases at J, with 14 bases between. CDR3 sequence (DNA): TGTGCCAGCAGTGAGTTTTCGAATGAGGCTGAAGCTTTCTTT. Translated, it gives CASSEFSNEAEAFF.

This clone was picked up one time. The chain employs TRBV28 and TRBJ2-1; D not resolved. Trimming stripped 2 bases from V and 5 bases from J, with 4 bases between. This CDR3 has 12 residues. Germline V gene data show CDR1 as MDHEN and CDR2 as SYDVKM. The CDR3 DNA follows: TGTGCCAGCAGTTTACTTAACAATGAGCAGTTCTTC. Protein sequence: CASSLLNNEQFF.

V gene TRBV11-3 combines with J gene TRBJ2-7, with TRBD1 as a possible D gene (6 bases). Germline V gene lookup returns CDR1 SGHNT and CDR2 YENEEA. The CDR3 has 13 amino acids. V was clipped by 5 bases and J by 7 bases, with 15 bases between them. The CDR3, as DNA: TGTGCCAGCAGCGGCGGAACAGGGTGGGAGCAGTACTTC. Its protein product is CASSGGTGWEQYF.

The chain carries TRBV6-4 and TRBJ2-2, with 7 bases fitting TRBD1. V lost 5 bases and J lost 4; bases outside the gene matches: 4. Germline CDR1 reads MRHNA; CDR2 reads SNTAGT. This CDR3 comprises 14 residues. CDR3 sequence reads: CASSPDRTTGELFF. CDR3 DNA: TGTGCCAGCAGTCCGGACAGGACCACCGGGGAGCTGTTTTTT.

In this sample, this clone turned up a few times. The J gene is TRBJ1-4, the V gene TRBV18; D remains unclear. The length of the CDR3 is 16 residues. V shed 0 bases and J shed 5 bases, with 13 bases lying between them. CDR1 and CDR2 from the germline V gene are KGHSH and LQKENI. The CDR3 spells CASSPPATVRNEKLFF. DNA of the CDR3: TGTGCCAGCTCACCACCGGCCACAGTCCGCAATGAAAAACTGTTTTTT.

This clone has at least ten counts. The rearrangement joins TRBV7-6 to TRBJ1-6, with D tentatively TRBD1 (6 bases). This CDR3 spans 13 amino acids. V dropped 10 bases and J dropped 7 bases, with 14 bases sitting between them. The germline gives CDR1 SGHVS, CDR2 FNYEAQ. CDR3: CATRDIPNSPLHF. CDR3 nucleotides: TGTGCCACCCGGGACATCCCAAATTCACCCCTCCACTTT.

The chain links TRBV11-1 to TRBJ2-5, with a possible D match to TRBD2 (5 bases). The CDR3 loop spans 15 amino acids. The germline V and J ends were trimmed by 0 bases and 5 bases, with 13 bases remaining between them. Germline-derived CDR1 and CDR2 are SGHAT and FQDESV (reference sequence). CDR3 nucleotide sequence: TGTGCCAGCAGCTTAGCTTCGGGCACGGGGGAGACCCAGTACTTC. Its protein product is CASSLASGTGETQYF.

This clone showed up just once. This chain joins TRBV9 and TRBJ2-2, with D perhaps matching TRBD2 (5 bases). The CDR3 consists of 17 residues. Trimming shortened V by 0 bases and J by 3 bases, and 15 bases separated the two germline ends. CDR1 SGDLS and CDR2 YYNGEE come from the germline V gene. CDR3 region: CASSVDGGPGDTGELFF. In DNA, the CDR3 is TGTGCCAGCAGCGTAGACGGCGGCCCCGGGGACACCGGGGAGCTGTTTTTT.

This chain uses TRBV7-8 with TRBJ1-2; D is ambiguous. The CDR3 sequence is 13 residues long. Germline CDR1 is SGHVS and CDR2 is FQNEAQ. With 5 bases removed from V and 4 bases from J, the gap between germline ends came to 11 bases. CDR3 sequence: CASSPTELYGYTF. As DNA, the CDR3 is TGTGCCAGCAGCCCCACAGAACTCTATGGCTACACCTTC.

This chain links TRBV12-3 or TRBV12-4 with TRBJ1-1; possible D gene TRBD1, 5 bases. Trimming cost V 5 bases and J 4 bases, with 11 bases left between them. The CDR3 length is 13 residues. In nucleotides, the CDR3 is TGTGCCAGCAGTCTGACAGAGACCACTGAAGCTTTCTTT. It encodes CASSLTETTEAFF.

The chain employs TRBV30 and TRBJ2-3; 10 bases map to TRBD2. This CDR3 is built from 15 residues. The trim removed 7 bases at V and 3 bases at J, leaving 10 bases unmatched. Germline CDR1 GTSNPN, CDR2 SVGIG (reference sequence). In DNA, the CDR3 is TGTGCCTCCTCAAATAGCGGGAGGTTAACAGATACGCAGTATTTT. Translating gives CASSNSGRLTDTQYF.

This chain's CDR3 is CASSRERLRLARFVHEQFF. CDR3 nucleotides: TGTGCCAGCAGTAGAGAGAGATTAAGACTAGCGCGTTTCGTGCATGAGCAGTTCTTC. This chain uses TRBV27 with TRBJ2-1, with TRBD2 identical over 8 bases. The V and J ends lost 5 bases and 8 bases, in that order; junction bases with no gene match: 23. There are 19 residues in the CDR3. CDR1 is MNHEY and CDR2 is SMNVEV in the germline V gene (reference sequence).

The chain recombines TRBV5-1 with TRBJ2-3, with TRBD2 matching over 11 bases. V gave up 10 bases and J gave up 0 bases; unmatched junction bases: 10. Germline CDR1 is SGHRS and CDR2 is YFSETQ. CDR3 length: 16 residues. CDR3 DNA: TGCGCCTCGGCTAGCGGGAGGCCCGCTAGCACAGATACGCAGTATTTT. Its translation: CASASGRPASTDTQYF.

The CDR3 loop is CASSDSSYEQYF. CDR3 in DNA: TGTGCCAGCAGTGATAGCAGCTACGAGCAGTACTTC. The gene calls are TRBV6-1 and TRBJ2-7; no firm D call. V gave up 3 bases and J gave up 3 bases, with 6 bases separating them. The germline gives CDR1 MNHNS, CDR2 SASEGT. CDR3 size: 12 residues.

The V gene is TRBV3-1 (or the pseudogene TRBV3-2), the J gene TRBJ1-5, with D perhaps TRBD1 (5 bases). The V end was cut by 2 bases, the J end by 7 bases, with 12 bases between. This CDR3 region has 14 residues. CDR1 is LGHDT, CDR2 YNNKEL, per germline (reference sequence). The CDR3 DNA sequence: TGTGCCAGCAGCCAATTCATAGGGGAACAGCCCCAGCATTTT. It specifies CASSQFIGEQPQHF.